The 19 T cell receptor beta chains below come from one sample, sequenced in a study of T cells in Graves' hyperthyroidism and ophthalmopathy. Amplified TCR beta CDR3 regions derived from RNA transcripts. An initial round of RT-PCR targeting the TCR CDR3 relied on the HTBI primer set. TCRdb recomputed calls from the multiplex PCR reads with MiXCR, one row per CDR3 protein. This table holds approximately 510,000 distinct CDR3 sequences, over 45% found once. Sequences were obtained from peripheral blood or thyroid tissue (not recorded which). These receptors all come from an adult woman with Graves' disease, either hyperthyroidism or ophthalmopathy (not recorded which).

In its sample, this clonotype was seen once. The rearrangement links TRBV25-1 to TRBJ2-5, with 11 bases lining up with TRBD1. The CDR3 loop spans 17 amino acids. The germline V gene has CDR1 MGHDK and CDR2 SYGVNS. J was trimmed by 5 bases and V by 5 bases; bases with no gene match: 13. The CDR3 nucleotides are TGTGCCAGCAGTCCCCCCCGCCGGGACAGGGGGACGGAGACCCAGTACTTC. Translation: CASSPPRRDRGTETQYF.

This clonotype has just a few counts. This sequence joins TRBV7-9 and TRBJ2-7; 8 positions agree with TRBD1. Germline V gene data show CDR1 as SEHNR and CDR2 as FQNEAQ (reference sequence). V was clipped by 0 bases and J by 1 base; unmatched bases: 11. The CDR3 length is 18 residues. The CDR3 loop is CASSLATGQGFKSYEQYF. For the CDR3, the DNA is TGTGCCAGCAGCTTAGCGACCGGACAGGGATTTAAGTCCTACGAGCAGTACTTC. Based on the CDR3 plus reference TRBV7-9 and TRBJ2-7, the full variable domain is DTGVSQNPRHKITKRGQNVTFRCDPISEHNRLYWYRQTLGQGPEFLTYFQNEAQLEKSRLLSDRFSAERPKGSFSTLEIQRTEQGDSAMYLCASSLATGQGFKSYEQYFGPGTRLTVT.

The chain employs TRBV7-9 and TRBJ2-7, with 7 nucleotides matching TRBD1. The germline gives CDR1 SEHNR, CDR2 FQNEAQ (reference sequence). V was clipped by 5 bases and J by 5 bases; unmatched bases: 3. CDR3 length: 12 residues. In nucleotides, the CDR3 is TGTGCCAGCAGCCCCGACAGGGACGAGCAGTACTTC. Encoded protein: CASSPDRDEQYF.

V and J are TRBV28 and TRBJ1-5, with D hard to call. The CDR3 loop spans 14 amino acids. The germline CDR1 and CDR2 sequences are MDHEN and SYDVKM. Trimming pared 3 bases from V and 3 bases from J, leaving 9 bases between. In DNA form, the CDR3 reads TGTGCCAGCAGTTTGTCCTCGTTCAATCAGCCCCAGCATTTT. Its translation: CASSLSSFNQPQHF.

The genes are TRBV9 and TRBJ1-6, with 7 bases that match TRBD1. Trimming removed 4 bases from V and 9 bases from J; junction bases left unmatched: 10. Germline CDR1 and CDR2: SGDLS and YYNGEE. The CDR3 sequence is 15 residues long. CDR3 sequence (DNA): TGTGCCAGCAGCCAAGATATCCAGGGGGGTTCACCCCTCCACTTT. Amino acid sequence: CASSQDIQGGSPLHF.

This chain joins TRBV6-6 and TRBJ1-2; D is possibly TRBD1 (6 bases). CDR3 length: 15 amino acids. Germline V lookup: CDR1 MNHNY, CDR2 SVGAGI (reference sequence). V was shortened by 2 bases and J by 7 bases, with 17 bases between the two germline ends. CDR3 bases: TGTGCCAGCAGTTACGGGGCGACAGGAGGGGTTGGCTACACCTTC. Its protein product is CASSYGATGGVGYTF.

V usage is TRBV4-3 and J usage is TRBJ2-6; no reliable D call. The CDR3 loop spans 13 amino acids. V dropped 3 bases and J dropped 12 bases, with 12 bases sitting between them. CDR1 and CDR2 from the germline V gene are LGHNA and YSLEER. Written as DNA, the CDR3 is TGCGCCAGCAGCCAGGAAAGTACTTCCGTCCTGACTTTC. It specifies CASSQESTSVLTF.

This chain links TRBV10-3 with TRBJ1-3; D gene ambiguous. This CDR3 is 15 amino acids long. The V gene lost 3 bases and the J gene lost 0 bases, with 9 bases spanning the gap. Germline lookup yields CDR1 ENHRY and CDR2 SYGVKD. CDR3 loop: CAISDPTTSGNTIYF. The CDR3 region has the DNA TGTGCCATCAGTGACCCGACAACCTCTGGAAACACCATATATTTT.

In its sample, this clonotype was seen a few times. V usage is TRBV29-1 and J usage is TRBJ1-2, with D unresolved. From germline, CDR1 is SQVTM and CDR2 ANQGSEA. Trimming took 3 bases from V and 7 from J, leaving 15 bases between them. The CDR3 contains 13 residues. The CDR3 bases are TGCAGCGTTGACGGAGACGGTGAGAGTGGCTACACCTTC. Translating gives CSVDGDGESGYTF.

This clonotype has just a few counts. A much larger clone is a single base away; this may be a read error. This chain uses TRBV7-9 with TRBJ2-2; 8 bases map to TRBD1. Germline lookup yields CDR1 SEHNR and CDR2 FQNEAQ (reference sequence). The V and J ends lost 11 bases and 1 base, in that order; junction bases with no gene match: 9. The CDR3 loop spans 15 amino acids. CDR3 residues: CAGGSGTGNTGELFF. The CDR3, as DNA: TGTGCCGGCGGGTCCGGGACAGGGAACACCGGGGAGCTGTTTTTT.

This chain joins TRBV20-1 and TRBJ2-7; 7 nucleotides match TRBD1. CDR3 length equals 17 residues. Germline assignment: CDR1 DFQATT and CDR2 SNEGSKA (reference sequence). The junction had 16 bases not matched to a gene; V was cut back by 2 bases and J by 3 bases. CDR3 residues: CSARHPDWPGTDYEQYF. In nucleotides, the CDR3 is TGCAGTGCTAGACACCCTGATTGGCCCGGGACAGACTACGAGCAGTACTTC.

This clonotype was seen at least ten times. The chain has TRBV11-2 and TRBJ1-2; D not certain. The CDR3 length is 11 residues. V was cut by 5 bases and J by 7 bases, with 8 bases left in between. CDR1 and CDR2 (germline): SGHAT, FQNNGV. CDR3 protein: CASSRPGGYTF. The DNA of the CDR3 is TGTGCCAGCAGCCGGCCCGGTGGCTACACCTTC.

This chain links TRBV3-1 with TRBJ1-2; D is ambiguous. The CDR3 has 15 amino acids. V was shortened by 4 bases and J by 8 bases, with 20 bases between the two germline ends. In germline, CDR1 is LGHDT, CDR2 YNNKEL (reference sequence). The CDR3 sequence is CASSPRRALGGGYTF. For the CDR3, the DNA is TGTGCCAGCAGCCCCCGTAGGGCCCTTGGCGGCGGCTACACCTTC.

The CDR3 reads CASYGYGFGDVYGYTF. CDR3 nucleotide sequence: TGTGCCAGCTACGGATATGGATTCGGCGATGTTTATGGCTACACCTTC. V and J are TRBV2 and TRBJ1-2, with D unresolved. Germline V lookup: CDR1 SNHLY, CDR2 FYNNEI. The CDR3 extends over 16 amino acids. V lost 8 bases and J 5 bases, leaving 24 bases between the germline ends.

At least ten counts were recorded for this clonotype. The V gene is TRBV4-1, the J gene TRBJ1-5, with D unresolved. CDR1 and CDR2 (germline): MGHRA, YSYEKL. The V end was cut by 3 bases, the J end by 1 base, with 13 bases between. This CDR3 region has 16 residues. The CDR3 DNA reads as TGCGCCAGCAGCCACCTCCCCCACCGGAGCAATCAGCCCCAGCATTTT. It encodes CASSHLPHRSNQPQHF.

V is TRBV7-9 and J is TRBJ2-5, with 10 bases lining up with TRBD2. Germline V gene data show CDR1 as SEHNR and CDR2 as FQNEAQ (reference sequence). J gave up 4 bases and V 5 bases, and 4 bases lay outside the gene matches. The CDR3 has 14 residues. CDR3 residues: CASSDGTSAETQYF. Here the CDR3 DNA reads TGTGCCAGCAGCGACGGGACTAGCGCAGAGACCCAGTACTTC.

The CDR3 DNA reads TGCAGCGTCACCCGCTTGGACAGGAATTCACCCCTCCACTTT. Its translation: CSVTRLDRNSPLHF. The J gene is TRBJ1-6, the V gene TRBV29-1, with 7 bases that match TRBD1. Germline V gene data show CDR1 as SQVTM and CDR2 as ANQGSEA. This CDR3 has 14 amino acids. Germline trimming cut 6 bases from V and 7 bases from J; bases unmatched to any gene: 9.

On this clonotype: At one end, the junction sequence differs from germline, possibly due to a read error. The chain couples TRBV2 to TRBJ1-4; a weak D match, TRBD1 (6 bases). Germline CDR1 reads SNHLY; CDR2 reads FYNNEI. The CDR3 extends over 11 amino acids. CDR3 coding DNA: TGTGCCAGCAGTGTGGGGACACGGGTCAGCTTT. Its translation is CASSVGTRVSF.

The chain recombines TRBV29-1 with TRBJ1-1; D is undetermined. The ends were cut back, 3 bases at V and 4 bases at J, with 9 bases in the middle. The germline V gene encodes CDR1 SQVTM and CDR2 ANQGSEA. The CDR3 length is 12 residues. CDR3 protein: CSVDVPGTEAFF. The CDR3 DNA is TGCAGCGTTGACGTTCCCGGCACTGAAGCTTTCTTT.